The 2 T cell receptor beta chains in this list originate from one sample, sequenced in a study of beta chain features in type 1 diabetes. The entirety of the isolated RNA underwent reverse transcription, so expressed TCRB transcripts were sequenced. Clones were read by immunoSEQ multiplex PCR, and TCRdb kept only the in-frame ones, dropping some. This sample has about 140,000 clones, with roughly 10% found just once. Sequenced material: central memory CD4+ T cells from blood. The source is a middle-aged woman in good health.

This chain connects TRBV5-1 to TRBJ2-7, with 8 bases aligning to TRBD2. The germline V gene encodes CDR1 SGHRS and CDR2 YFSETQ. The CDR3 sequence is 17 residues long. Trimming took 0 bases from V and 1 from J; bases not matched to a gene: 9. The CDR3 loop is CASSLAWRGAISYEQYF. CDR3 DNA sequence: TGCGCCAGCAGCTTGGCCTGGCGGGGGGCAATATCCTACGAGCAGTACTTC.

In this sample, this clone turned up a few times. This rearrangement joins TRBV7-9 to TRBJ1-6; perhaps TRBD1 as D (6 bases). The CDR3 is made up of 16 amino acids. Germline CDR1 is SEHNR and CDR2 is FQNEAQ (reference sequence). Trimming removed 4 bases from V and 6 bases from J, with 16 bases in between. The CDR3 DNA follows: TGTGCCAGCAGCTCCCCAGGGGTATCGGGTAATTCACCCCTCCACTTT. Its protein is CASSSPGVSGNSPLHF.